This T cell receptor (beta chain) was observed in a study of T cell changes during pregnancy in multiple sclerosis. Assay: immunoSEQ multiplex PCR; the TCRdb copy retains only in-frame clones and omits some. The sample carries 61,000 or so clones, about 94% recorded once. After removal of 4 bases from V and 7 bases from J, the junction contained 3 bases not matched to a gene. Germline assignment: CDR1 MGHDK and CDR2 SYGVNS. This CDR3 spans 13 amino acids. The TCR originated in a female donor with multiple sclerosis, enrolled in a pregnancy study. This rearrangement joins TRBV25-1 to TRBJ1-4; TRBD1 agrees at 7 bases. Material: CD4+ T cells from peripheral blood mononuclear cells, obtained before pregnancy. The CDR3 loop is CASSVTGVEKLFF. CDR3 nucleotide sequence: TGTGCCAGCAGTGTTACAGGGGTTGAAAAACTGTTTTTT.